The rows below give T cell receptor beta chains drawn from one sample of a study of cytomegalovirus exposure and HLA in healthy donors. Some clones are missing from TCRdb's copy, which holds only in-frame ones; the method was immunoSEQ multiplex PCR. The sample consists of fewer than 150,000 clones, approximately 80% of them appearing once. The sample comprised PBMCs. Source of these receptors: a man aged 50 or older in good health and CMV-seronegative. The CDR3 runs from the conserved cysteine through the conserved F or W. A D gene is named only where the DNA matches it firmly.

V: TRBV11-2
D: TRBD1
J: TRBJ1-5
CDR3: CASSPTGKNQPQHF

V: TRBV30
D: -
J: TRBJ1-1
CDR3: CAWSATTAGEAFF

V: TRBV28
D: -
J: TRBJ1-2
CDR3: CASSSTSYGYTF

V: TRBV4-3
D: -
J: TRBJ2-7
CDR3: CASSQDREYEQYF

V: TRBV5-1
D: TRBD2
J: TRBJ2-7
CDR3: CASRGRGLAGVEQYF

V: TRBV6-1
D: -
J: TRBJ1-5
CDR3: CASRRDASSQPQHF

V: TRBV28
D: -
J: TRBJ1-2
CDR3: CASSSRVNYGYTF

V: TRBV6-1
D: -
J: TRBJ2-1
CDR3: CASRDPEGNEQFF

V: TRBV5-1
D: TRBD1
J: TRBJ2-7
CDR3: CASSLDGQGAPIEQYF

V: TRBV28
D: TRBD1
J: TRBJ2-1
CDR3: CASSLSGQEENEQFF

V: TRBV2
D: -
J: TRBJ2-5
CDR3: CASSVPGRGQETQYF

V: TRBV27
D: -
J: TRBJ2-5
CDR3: CASSLGTGRETQYF

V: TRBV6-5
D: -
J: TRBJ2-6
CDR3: CASRYLSGANVLTF

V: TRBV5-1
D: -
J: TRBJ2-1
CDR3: CASSLARGPIYEQFF

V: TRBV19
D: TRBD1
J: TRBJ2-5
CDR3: CASSIGGRGTRETQYF

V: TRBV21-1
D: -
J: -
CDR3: CASSKALGSSYEQYF

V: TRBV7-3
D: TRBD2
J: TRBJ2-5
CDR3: CASSIGLAGGETQYF

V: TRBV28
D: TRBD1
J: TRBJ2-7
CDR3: CASSLFGQATYEQYF

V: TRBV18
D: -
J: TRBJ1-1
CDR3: CASSRTSGNAPNTEAFF

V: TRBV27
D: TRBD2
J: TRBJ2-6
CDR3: CASSPRGGGANVLTF

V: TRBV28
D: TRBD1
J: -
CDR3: CASTPGQPYEQYF

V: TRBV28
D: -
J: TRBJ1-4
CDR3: CASSTFGESVEKLFF

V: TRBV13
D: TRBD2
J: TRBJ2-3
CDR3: CASSLAGGITYF

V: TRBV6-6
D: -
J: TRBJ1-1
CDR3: CASSYRPDRRNTEAFF

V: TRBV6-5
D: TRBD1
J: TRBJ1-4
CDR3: CASSYSTGGNEKLFF

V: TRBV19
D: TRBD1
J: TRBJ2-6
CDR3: CASSPGTGKISGANVLTF

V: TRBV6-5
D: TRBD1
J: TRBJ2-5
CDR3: CASRTGGRETQYF

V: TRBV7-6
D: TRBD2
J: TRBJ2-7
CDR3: CASSLALGLAGAYEQYF

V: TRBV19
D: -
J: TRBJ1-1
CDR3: CASSIAGLNTEAFF

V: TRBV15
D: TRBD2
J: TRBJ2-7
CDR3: CATSRESGSSYEQYF

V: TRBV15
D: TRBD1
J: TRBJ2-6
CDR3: CATSRDRDRGRGSGANVLTF

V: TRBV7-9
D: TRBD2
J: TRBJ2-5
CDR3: CASSFGLAGGETQYF

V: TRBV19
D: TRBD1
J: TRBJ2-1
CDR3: CASSTDRGNAYNEQFF

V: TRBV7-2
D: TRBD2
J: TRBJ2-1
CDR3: CASSSSGNSYNEQFF

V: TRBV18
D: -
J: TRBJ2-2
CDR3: CASSPERTPTGELFF

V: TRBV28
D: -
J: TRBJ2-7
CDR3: CASRTDGKLGEQYF

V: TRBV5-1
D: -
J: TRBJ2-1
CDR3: CASSLDGGITYNEQFF

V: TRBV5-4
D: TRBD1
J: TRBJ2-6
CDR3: CASSSARDRDTGANVLTF

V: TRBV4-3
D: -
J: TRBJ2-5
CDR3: CASSQDLAGQETQYF

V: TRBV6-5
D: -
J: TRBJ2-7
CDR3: CASSSHRSRASEQYF

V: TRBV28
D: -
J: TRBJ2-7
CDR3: CASSLWSGREGYEQYF

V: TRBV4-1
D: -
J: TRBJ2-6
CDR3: CASSQGGSSGANVLTF

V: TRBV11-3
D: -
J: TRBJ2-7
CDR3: CASSLDRWAAEQYF

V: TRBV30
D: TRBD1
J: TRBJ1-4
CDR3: CAWSPGQGSAREKLFF

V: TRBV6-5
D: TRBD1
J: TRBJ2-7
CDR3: CASSYSRGQGEQYF

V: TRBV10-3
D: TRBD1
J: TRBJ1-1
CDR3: CAVSGGQITEAFF

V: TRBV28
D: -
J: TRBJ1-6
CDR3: CASTLSGNSPLHF

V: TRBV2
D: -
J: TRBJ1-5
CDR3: CASSESETSPQHF